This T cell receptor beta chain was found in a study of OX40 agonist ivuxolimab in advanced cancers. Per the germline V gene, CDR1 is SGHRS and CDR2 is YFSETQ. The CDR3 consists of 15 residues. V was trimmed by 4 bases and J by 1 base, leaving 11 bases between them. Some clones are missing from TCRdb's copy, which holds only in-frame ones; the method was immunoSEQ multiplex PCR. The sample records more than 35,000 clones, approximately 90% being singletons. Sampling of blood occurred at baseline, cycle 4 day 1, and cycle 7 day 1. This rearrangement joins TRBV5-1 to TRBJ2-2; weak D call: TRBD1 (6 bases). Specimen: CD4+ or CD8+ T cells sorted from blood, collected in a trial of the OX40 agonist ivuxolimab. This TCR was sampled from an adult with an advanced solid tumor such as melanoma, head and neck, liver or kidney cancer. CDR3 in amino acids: CASSKKGQNTGELFF. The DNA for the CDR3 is TGCGCCAGCAGCAAGAAGGGACAGAACACCGGGGAGCTGTTTTTT.